This TCR beta chain was documented in a study of chemoradiotherapy in HPV16-positive cancers. Whole-study context: Functional T-cell assays on two HPV16-positive patients' cells defined candidate HPV-specific clones and common TCR motifs.

With regard to this clone: Its antigen is unknown.

Study-level points and caveats: Candidate HPV-specific clones and E7-related TCR motifs grew in tumor during treatment. HPV-specific T cells were functionally defined from only two HPV16-positive patients. Better recurrence-free survival went with HPV-responsive T-cell expansion in HPV16-positive patients.

This table comes from immunoSEQ multiplex PCR, and its TCRdb copy is limited to in-frame clones, with some not included. The table includes roughly 8,400 clones, about 71% detected once. The J segment lost 11 bases and the V segment lost 3 bases, leaving 9 bases of the junction unmatched. CDR1 is SGHKS and CDR2 is YYEKEE in the germline V gene (reference sequence). The CDR3 has 13 amino acids. This receptor was taken from a human donor with HPV-associated anogenital cancer. This material was collected from a patient who underwent chemoradiotherapy. This sequence joins TRBV5-5 and TRBJ1-1; the match to TRBD1 covers 8 bases. The DNA of the CDR3 is TGTGCCAGCAGCTCAGAGGATCAGGGGGCGGCTTTCTTT. Amino acid sequence: CASSSEDQGAAFF.